This entry concerns a single T cell receptor beta chain. This record comes from a study of blood T cells in healthy people across ages. Across the study: The template switching approach captured approximately one barcoded beta molecule for every two T cells.

The second PCR ran about 6 to 11 cycles with a sample-barcoded 5' primer and J-beta primers. TCRdb ran MiXCR on the 5' RACE reads and lists one entry per CDR3 protein. The data show around 1.5 million distinct CDR3 sequences, around 59% seen once. This clonotype was obtained from a man aged 18 to 30 in good health. The specimen was blood.

The CDR3 loop is CSVDWRGGNEQYF. Written as DNA, the CDR3 is TGCAGCGTTGACTGGCGAGGAGGCAATGAGCAGTACTTC. V and J are TRBV29-1 and TRBJ2-5; D perhaps matches TRBD2 (5 bases). CDR3 length: 13 residues. Trimming stripped 3 bases from V and 11 bases from J, with 19 bases between. The germline V gene encodes CDR1 SQVTM and CDR2 ANQGSEA.